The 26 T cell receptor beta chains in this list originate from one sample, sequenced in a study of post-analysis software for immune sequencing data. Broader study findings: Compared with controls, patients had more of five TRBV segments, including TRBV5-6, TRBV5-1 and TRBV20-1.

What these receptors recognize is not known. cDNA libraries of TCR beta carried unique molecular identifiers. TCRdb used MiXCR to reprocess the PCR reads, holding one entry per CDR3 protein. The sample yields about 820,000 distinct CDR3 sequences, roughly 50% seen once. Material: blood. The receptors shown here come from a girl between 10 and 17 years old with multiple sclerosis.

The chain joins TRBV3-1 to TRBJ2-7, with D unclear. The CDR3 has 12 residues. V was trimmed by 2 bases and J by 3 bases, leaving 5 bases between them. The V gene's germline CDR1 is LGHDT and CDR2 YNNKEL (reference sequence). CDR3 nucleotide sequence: TGTGCCAGCAGCCAAAACCGCTACGAGCAGTACTTC. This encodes CASSQNRYEQYF.

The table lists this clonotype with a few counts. The CDR3 DNA sequence: TGTGCCTCCGCCGGGACAGGGTTATACGAGCAGTACTTC. This codes for CASAGTGLYEQYF. V is TRBV7-9 and J is TRBJ2-7, with 9 bases matching TRBD1. There are 13 residues in the CDR3. In germline, CDR1 is SEHNR, CDR2 FQNEAQ (reference sequence). V shed 11 bases, J shed 4 bases, and the junction held 9 bases outside the gene matches. The full variable domain, with the rest looked up from reference TRBV7-9 and TRBJ2-7, is DTGVSQNPRHKITKRGQNVTFRCDPISEHNRLYWYRQTLGQGPEFLTYFQNEAQLEKSRLLSDRFSAERPKGSFSTLEIQRTEQGDSAMYLCASAGTGLYEQYFGPGTRLTVT.

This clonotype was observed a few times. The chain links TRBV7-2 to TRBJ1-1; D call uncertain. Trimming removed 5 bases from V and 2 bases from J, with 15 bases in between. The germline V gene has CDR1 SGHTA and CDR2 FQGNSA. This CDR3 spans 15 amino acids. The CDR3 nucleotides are TGTGCCAGCAGCCCAAACTCGGGATTAAACACTGAAGCTTTCTTT. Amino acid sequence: CASSPNSGLNTEAFF.

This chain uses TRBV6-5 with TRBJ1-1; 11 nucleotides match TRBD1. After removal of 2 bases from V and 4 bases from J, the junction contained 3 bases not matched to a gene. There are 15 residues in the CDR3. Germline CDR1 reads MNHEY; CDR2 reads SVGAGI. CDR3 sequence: CASSYRGTGGTEAFF. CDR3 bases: TGTGCCAGCAGTTACCGGGGGACAGGGGGCACTGAAGCTTTCTTT.

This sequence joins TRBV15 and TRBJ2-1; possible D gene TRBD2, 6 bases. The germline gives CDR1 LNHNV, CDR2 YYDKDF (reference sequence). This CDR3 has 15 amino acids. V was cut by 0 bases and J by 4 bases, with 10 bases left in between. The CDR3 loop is CATSREGRGYNEQFF. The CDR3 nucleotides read TGTGCCACCAGCAGAGAAGGGCGGGGATACAATGAGCAGTTCTTC.

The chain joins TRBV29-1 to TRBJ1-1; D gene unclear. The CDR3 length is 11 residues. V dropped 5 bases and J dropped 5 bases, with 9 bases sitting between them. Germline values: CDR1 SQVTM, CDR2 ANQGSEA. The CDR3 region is CSVYRGTEAFF. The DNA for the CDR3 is TGCAGCGTTTATAGAGGGACTGAAGCTTTCTTT.

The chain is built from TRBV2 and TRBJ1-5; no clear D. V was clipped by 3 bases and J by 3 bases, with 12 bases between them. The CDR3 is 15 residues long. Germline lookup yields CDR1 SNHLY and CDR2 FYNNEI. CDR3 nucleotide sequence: TGTGCCAGCAGTGATAAAGACACCTACAATCAGCCCCAGCATTTT. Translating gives CASSDKDTYNQPQHF.

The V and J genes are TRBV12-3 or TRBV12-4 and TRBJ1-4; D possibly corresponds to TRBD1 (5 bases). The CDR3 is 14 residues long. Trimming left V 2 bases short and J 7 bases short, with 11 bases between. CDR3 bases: TGTGCCAGCAGTTTACAGGGCTGGAGTGAAAAACTGTTTTTT. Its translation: CASSLQGWSEKLFF.

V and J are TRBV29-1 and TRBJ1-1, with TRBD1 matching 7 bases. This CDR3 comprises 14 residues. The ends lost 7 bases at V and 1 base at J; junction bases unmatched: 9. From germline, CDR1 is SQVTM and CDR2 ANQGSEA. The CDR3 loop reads CSAKPGGSNTEAFF. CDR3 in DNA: TGCAGCGCTAAACCAGGGGGTTCGAACACTGAAGCTTTCTTT.

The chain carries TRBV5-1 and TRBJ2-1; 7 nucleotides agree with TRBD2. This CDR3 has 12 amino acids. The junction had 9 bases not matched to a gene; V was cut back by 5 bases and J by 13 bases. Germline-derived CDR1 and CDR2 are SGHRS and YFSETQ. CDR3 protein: CASRPLGGDQFF. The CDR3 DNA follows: TGCGCCAGCAGACCTCTTGGGGGGGACCAGTTCTTC.

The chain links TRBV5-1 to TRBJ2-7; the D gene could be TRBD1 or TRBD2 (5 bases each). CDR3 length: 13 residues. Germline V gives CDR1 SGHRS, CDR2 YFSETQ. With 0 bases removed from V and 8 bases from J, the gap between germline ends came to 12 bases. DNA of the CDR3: TGCGCCAGCAGCTTGGCTTATTGGGGGAAGCAGTACTTC. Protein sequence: CASSLAYWGKQYF.

The CDR3 here is CSVVATTYEQYF. In nucleotides, the CDR3 is TGCAGCGTTGTGGCTACTACCTACGAGCAGTACTTC. The genes are TRBV29-1 and TRBJ2-7; D not resolved. V was trimmed by 4 bases and J by 2 bases, leaving 9 bases between them. The CDR3 loop spans 12 amino acids. Germline V gene lookup returns CDR1 SQVTM and CDR2 ANQGSEA.

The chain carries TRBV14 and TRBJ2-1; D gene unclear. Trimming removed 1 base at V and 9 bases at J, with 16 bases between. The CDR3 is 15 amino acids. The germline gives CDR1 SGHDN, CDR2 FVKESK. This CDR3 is CASSQGFRLGSEQFF. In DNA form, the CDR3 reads TGTGCCAGCAGCCAAGGGTTTAGGCTAGGAAGTGAGCAGTTCTTC.

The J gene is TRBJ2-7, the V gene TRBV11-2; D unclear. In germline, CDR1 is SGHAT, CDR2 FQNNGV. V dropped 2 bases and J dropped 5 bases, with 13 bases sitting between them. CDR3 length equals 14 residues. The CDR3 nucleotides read TGTGCCAGCAGCTTAATGTCCCTGACCGACGAGCAGTACTTC. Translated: CASSLMSLTDEQYF.

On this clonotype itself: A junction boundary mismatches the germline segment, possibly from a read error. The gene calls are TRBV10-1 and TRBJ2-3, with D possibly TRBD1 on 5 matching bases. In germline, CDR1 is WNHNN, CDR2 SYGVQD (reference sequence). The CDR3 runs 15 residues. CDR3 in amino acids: CASSESTADTGTQYF. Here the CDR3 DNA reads TGCGCCAGCAGTGAGTCAACGGCAGACACAGGTACGCAGTATTTT.

CDR3 nucleotide sequence: TGTGCCAGCAGTTCGTCGACGGTAGCCTACGAGCAGTACTTC. Amino acid sequence: CASSSSTVAYEQYF. The J gene is TRBJ2-7, the V gene TRBV6-6; no definite D call. Germline V CDR1 and CDR2: MNHNY, SVGAGI (reference sequence). The CDR3 runs 14 residues. Trimming pared 4 bases from V and 2 bases from J, leaving 12 bases between.

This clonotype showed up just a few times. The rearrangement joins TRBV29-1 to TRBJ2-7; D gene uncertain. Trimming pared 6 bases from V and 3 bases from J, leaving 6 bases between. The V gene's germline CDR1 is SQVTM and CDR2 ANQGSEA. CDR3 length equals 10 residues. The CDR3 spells CSVVNYEQYF. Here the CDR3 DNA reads TGCAGCGTGGTTAACTACGAGCAGTACTTC.

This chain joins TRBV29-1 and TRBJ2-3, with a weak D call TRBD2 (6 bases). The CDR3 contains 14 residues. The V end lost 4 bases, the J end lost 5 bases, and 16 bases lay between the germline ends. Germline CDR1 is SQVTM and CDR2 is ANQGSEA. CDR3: CSVAGTLELDTQYF. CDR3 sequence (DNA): TGCAGCGTTGCGGGGACTTTAGAGTTAGATACGCAGTATTTT.

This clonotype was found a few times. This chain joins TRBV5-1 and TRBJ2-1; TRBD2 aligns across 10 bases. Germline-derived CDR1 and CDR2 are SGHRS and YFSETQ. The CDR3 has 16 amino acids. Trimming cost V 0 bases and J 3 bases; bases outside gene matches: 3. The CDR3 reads CASSLVVAGGYNEQFF. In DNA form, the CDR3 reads TGCGCCAGCAGCTTGGTCGTAGCGGGAGGCTACAATGAGCAGTTCTTC.

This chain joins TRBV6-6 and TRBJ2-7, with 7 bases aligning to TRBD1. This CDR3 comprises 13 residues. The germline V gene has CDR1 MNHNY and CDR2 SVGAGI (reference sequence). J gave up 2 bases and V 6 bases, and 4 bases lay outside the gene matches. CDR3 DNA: TGTGCCAGCAGGGGGGACAGACCCTACGAGCAGTACTTC. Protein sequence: CASRGDRPYEQYF.

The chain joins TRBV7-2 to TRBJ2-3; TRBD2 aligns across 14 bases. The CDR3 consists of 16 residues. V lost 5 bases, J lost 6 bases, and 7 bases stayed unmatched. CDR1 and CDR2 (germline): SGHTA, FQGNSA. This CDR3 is CASSRLAGGPGDTQYF. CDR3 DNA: TGTGCCAGCAGCCGACTAGCGGGAGGGCCGGGGGATACGCAGTATTTT.

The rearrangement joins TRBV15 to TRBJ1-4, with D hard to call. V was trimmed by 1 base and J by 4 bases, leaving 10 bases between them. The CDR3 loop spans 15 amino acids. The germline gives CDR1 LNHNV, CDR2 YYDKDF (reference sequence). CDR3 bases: TGTGCCACCAGCAGAGCGCGGGCTCTTAATGAAAAACTGTTTTTT. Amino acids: CATSRARALNEKLFF.

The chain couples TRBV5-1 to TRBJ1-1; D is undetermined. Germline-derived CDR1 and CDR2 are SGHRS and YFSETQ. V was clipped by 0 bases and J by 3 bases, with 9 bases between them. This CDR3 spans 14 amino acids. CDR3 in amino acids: CASSLAPTDTEAFF. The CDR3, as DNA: TGCGCCAGCAGCTTGGCCCCCACAGACACTGAAGCTTTCTTT.

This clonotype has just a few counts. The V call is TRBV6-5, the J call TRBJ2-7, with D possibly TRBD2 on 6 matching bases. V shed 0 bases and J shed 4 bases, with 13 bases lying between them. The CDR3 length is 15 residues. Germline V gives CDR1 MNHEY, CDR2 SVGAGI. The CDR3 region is CASSYSSGVGYEQYF. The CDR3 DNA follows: TGTGCCAGCAGTTACTCCTCGGGGGTAGGATACGAGCAGTACTTC.

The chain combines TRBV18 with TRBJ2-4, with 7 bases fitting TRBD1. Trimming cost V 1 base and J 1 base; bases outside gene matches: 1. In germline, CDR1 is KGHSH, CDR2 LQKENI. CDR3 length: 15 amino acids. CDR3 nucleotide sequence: TGTGCCAGCTCACCACAGGGGGCGGCCAAAAACATTCAGTACTTC. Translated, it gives CASSPQGAAKNIQYF. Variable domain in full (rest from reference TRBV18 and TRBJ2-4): NAGVMQNPRHLVRRRGQEARLRCSPMKGHSHVYWYRQLPEEGLKFMVYLQKENIIDESGMPKERFSAEFPKEGPSILRIQQVVRGDSAAYFCASSPQGAAKNIQYFGAGTRLSVL.

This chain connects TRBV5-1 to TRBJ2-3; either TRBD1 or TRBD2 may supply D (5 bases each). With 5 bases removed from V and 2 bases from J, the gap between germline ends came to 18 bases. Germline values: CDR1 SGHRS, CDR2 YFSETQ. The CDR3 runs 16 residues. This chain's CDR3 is CASRDFGASSTDTQYF. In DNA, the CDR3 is TGCGCCAGCAGGGACTTTGGGGCCTCTTCCACAGATACGCAGTATTTT.